This paragraph covers one T cell receptor beta chain sequence. The antigen is unknown. This record comes from a study of shared clonotypes between healthy human individuals. V was pared by 6 bases and J by 4 bases, with 13 bases between. Germline values: CDR1 SGHRS, CDR2 YFSETQ. CDR3 length equals 14 residues. The study, taken as a whole, reports: Investigators collected only blood, and repertoires in tissues likely differ.

The method was immunoSEQ multiplex PCR; TCRdb's version includes in-frame clones alone and lacks a portion of them. The data contain about 560,000 clones, 70% to 80% of them seen just once; the ten biggest clones take up about 12%. This chain uses TRBV5-1 with TRBJ2-2, with D tentatively TRBD1 (5 bases). This sequence was found in a middle-aged woman in good health. Some clones in this sample may be carry-over from other donors' samples. Sequenced input: PBMCs. The CDR3 DNA reads TGCGCCAGCACCATAACGCAGGGCACCGGGGAGCTGTTTTTT. It codes for CASTITQGTGELFF. Full variable domain (remainder filled in from reference TRBV5-1 and TRBJ2-2): KAGVTQTPRYLIKTRGQQVTLSCSPISGHRSVSWYQQTPGQGLQFLFEYFSETQRNKGNFPGRFSGRQFSNSRSEMNVSTLELGDSALYLCASTITQGTGELFFGEGSRLTVL.